This is a list of T cell receptor beta chains from one sample in a study of blood T cell repertoires in COVID-19. Data came from immunoSEQ multiplex PCR; TCRdb stores just in-frame clones and leaves some out. The sample shows tens of thousands of clones, approximately 90% of them seen only once. The sequencing sample was made of peripheral blood. The receptors stem from a man aged 55-75 years with acute or convalescent COVID-19. The CDR3 runs from the conserved cysteine through the conserved F or W. The D gene is left open where the match is weak. A clone size is listed for some rows: how often the clone was seen (once, few, many), or a class if it is expanded.

DNA,CDR3,size,V,length,J,D
TGCGCCAGCAGCACTAGCAGCCAAGAGACCCAGTACTTC,CASSTSSQETQYF,NA,TRBV5-1,13,TRBJ2-5,NA
TGTGCCATCAGTGACGCCACTTGGGCGGGAGACTACACCTTC,CAISDATWAGDYTF,NA,TRBV10-3,14,TRBJ1-2,NA
TGTGCCAGCAGTGAGGAACTAGCCGGGGAGCTGTTTTTT,CASSEELAGELFF,NA,TRBV6-4,13,TRBJ2-2,NA
TGTGCCATCAAACCGGGAGAAGTAGATGAGCAGTTCTTC,CAIKPGEVDEQFF,NA,TRBV10-3,13,TRBJ2-1,NA
TGCGCCAGCAGACAAGGACTAGCGGGGCCGGATGCGCAGTATTTT,CASRQGLAGPDAQYF,NA,TRBV5-1,15,TRBJ2-3,TRBD2
TGTGCCAGCAGTCGGACAGGGGAAAGCTACACCTTC,CASSRTGESYTF,NA,TRBV6-1,12,TRBJ1-2,TRBD1
TGTGCCTGGAGTGTACCCCCACTTAGCCGGCAGCCCCAGCATTTT,CAWSVPPLSRQPQHF,NA,TRBV30,15,TRBJ1-5,NA
TGTGCCAGCAGTTTCCACAGGGAGAACACTGAAGCTTTCTTT,CASSFHRENTEAFF,once,TRBV27,14,TRBJ1-1,NA
TGCGCCAGCAGCTTGGGACAGAGCTACGAGCAGTACTTC,CASSLGQSYEQYF,NA,TRBV5-1,13,TRBJ2-7,NA
TGTGCCAGCAGAACGACAGGAGACTATGGCTACACCTTC,CASRTTGDYGYTF,NA,TRBV6-5,13,TRBJ1-2,NA
TGTGCCAGCAGCCAAGTTTTCACGGGAGATCAGCCCCAGCATTTT,CASSQVFTGDQPQHF,NA,TRBV4-2,15,TRBJ1-5,NA
TGTGCCAGTAGTATCGAATCTAGCGGGAGGGCCGGGTACAATGAGCAGTTCTTC,CASSIESSGRAGYNEQFF,NA,TRBV19,18,TRBJ2-1,TRBD2
TGTGCCAGCAGGGTCGGACAGGGGGGGTACAATGAGCAGTTCTTC,CASRVGQGGYNEQFF,NA,TRBV6-5,15,TRBJ2-1,TRBD1
TGTGCCAGCAGTGCCGGTCCCGGACAGCCAAACACTGAAGCTTTCTTT,CASSAGPGQPNTEAFF,NA,TRBV2,16,TRBJ1-1,NA
TGTGCCAGCAGCCCTATCGCTGGAGTACCTATGCAGTATTTT,CASSPIAGVPMQYF,NA,TRBV7-3,14,TRBJ2-3,NA
TGTGCCAGCAGCTTAGATAGGGACAGCGAAGCTTTCTTT,CASSLDRDSEAFF,NA,TRBV11-2,13,TRBJ1-1,TRBD1
TGTGCCAGCAGTTACCACAGGGATAGGGACTATGGCTACACCTTC,CASSYHRDRDYGYTF,NA,TRBV6-5,15,TRBJ1-2,NA
TGCAGCGTCATACAGGGGGGGAGCTATGGCTACACCTTC,CSVIQGGSYGYTF,NA,TRBV29-1,13,TRBJ1-2,TRBD1
TGTGCCAGCAGACCCAGGAAGGCAGGGGGCGTCAATCAGCCCCAGCATTTT,CASRPRKAGGVNQPQHF,NA,TRBV28,17,TRBJ1-5,TRBD1
TGTGCCAGCAGCTACGACAGGGGGCGCAATGAAGCTTTCTTT,CASSYDRGRNEAFF,few,TRBV7-2,14,TRBJ1-1,TRBD1
TGTGCCAGCAGCTCGCCGCCGACTAGCAACGGGGAGCTGTTTTTT,CASSSPPTSNGELFF,NA,TRBV5-4,15,TRBJ2-2,TRBD2
TGTGCCAGCAGCCCCGCGGGCTCCGTCTACGAGCAGTACTTC,CASSPAGSVYEQYF,NA,TRBV6-2/TRBV6-3,14,TRBJ2-7,NA
TGTGCCAGCAGCCTGACAGGGGAGGCTGGAAACACCATATATTTT,CASSLTGEAGNTIYF,once,TRBV14,15,TRBJ1-3,TRBD1
TGCGCCAGCCGGTGGACAGAGGACTACGAGCAGTACTTC,CASRWTEDYEQYF,NA,TRBV5-1,13,TRBJ2-7,NA
TGTGCCTGGGGGGGGACAGCCTACGAGCAGTACTTC,CAWGGTAYEQYF,NA,TRBV30,12,TRBJ2-7,NA
TGTGCCAGCAGCGTAAATTCCGGTAGCTCCTACAATGAGCAGTTCTTC,CASSVNSGSSYNEQFF,NA,TRBV9,16,TRBJ2-1,NA
TGTGCCAGCAGCCCTCACGGGGTGCCCGAAGCTTTCTTT,CASSPHGVPEAFF,NA,TRBV7-9,13,TRBJ1-1,NA
TGTGCCAGCAGTGAAGGGACTAGCGCTCGCGCGAACACCGGGGAGCTGTTTTTT,CASSEGTSARANTGELFF,NA,TRBV6-1,18,TRBJ2-2,TRBD2